Listed below are T cell receptor beta chains from one sample, sequenced in a study of T cell repertoires in breast cancer. Each CDR3 protein is one row after TCRdb ran MiXCR on the emulsion pairing reads. The sample lists roughly 390 distinct CDR3 sequences, roughly 45% occurring once. The specimen sequenced was CD8+ T cells. The receptors stem from a pool of human donors with breast cancer or a healthy control (not recorded which). The CDR3 runs from the conserved cysteine through the conserved F or W. D genes are given only for firm matches. Some rows mark clone size as missing; the rest say once, few, many or name a class of expanded clone.

V gene	CDR3 length	D gene	J gene	clone size	CDR3 protein	CDR3 DNA
TRBV7-2	13	.	TRBJ2-7	few	CASSSRALYEQYF	TGTGCCAGCAGCTCTCGGGCCCTCTACGAGCAGTACTTC
TRBV4-2	16	.	TRBJ1-1	medium-sized	CASSQDTSAGHTEAFF	TGTGCCAGCAGCCAAGATACCTCGGCAGGGCACACTGAAGCTTTCTTT
TRBV6-1	12	.	TRBJ2-1	.	CASRSPGNEQFF	TGTGCCAGCAGGTCCCCGGGGAACGAGCAGTTCTTC
TRBV7-2	15	.	TRBJ2-2	.	CASSLILRNTGELFF	TGTGCCAGCAGCTTAATACTACGCAACACCGGGGAGCTGTTTTTT
TRBV7-2	14	.	TRBJ2-5	few	CASSLASGQETQYF	TGTGCCAGCAGCTTAGCCAGCGGGCAAGAGACCCAGTACTTC
TRBV7-8	17	.	TRBJ1-1	.	CASSYDRRGGMNTEAFF	TGTGCCAGCAGCTACGATAGGCGGGGGGGTATGAACACTGAAGCTTTCTTT
TRBV7-6	14	.	TRBJ1-4	.	CASSGRTDKEKMFF	TGTGCCAGCAGCGGCAGGACGGATAAGGAAAAAATGTTTTTT
TRBV7-2	16	TRBD2	TRBJ2-7	.	CASSFWRGANWNEQYF	TGTGCCAGCAGCTTTTGGCGGGGGGCTAATTGGAATGAGCAGTACTTC
TRBV7-3	12	.	TRBJ1-5	.	CASSVADRIQHF	TGTGCCAGCAGCGTCGCAGATCGGATCCAGCATTTT
TRBV7-6	12	TRBD1	TRBJ2-7	few	CASSRQGNEQYF	TGTGCCAGCAGCCGACAGGGGAATGAGCAGTACTTC
TRBV7-6	11	.	TRBJ2-5	.	CASSIQETQYF	TGTGCCAGCAGCATCCAAGAGACCCAGTACTTC
TRBV7-3	15	TRBD1	TRBJ1-1	.	CASSLTGGRNKEAFF	TGTGCCAGCAGCTTGACAGGGGGCAGGAACAAGGAAGCTTTCTTT
TRBV7-3	14	TRBD1	TRBJ2-4	few	CASSLGQGANIQYF	TGTGCCAGCAGCTTAGGACAGGGGGCGAACATTCAGTACTTC
TRBV7-2	15	.	TRBJ1-5	hyperexpanded	CASSLNRDHNQPQHF	TGTGCCAGCAGCTTGAACAGGGATCACAATCAGCCCCAGCATTTT